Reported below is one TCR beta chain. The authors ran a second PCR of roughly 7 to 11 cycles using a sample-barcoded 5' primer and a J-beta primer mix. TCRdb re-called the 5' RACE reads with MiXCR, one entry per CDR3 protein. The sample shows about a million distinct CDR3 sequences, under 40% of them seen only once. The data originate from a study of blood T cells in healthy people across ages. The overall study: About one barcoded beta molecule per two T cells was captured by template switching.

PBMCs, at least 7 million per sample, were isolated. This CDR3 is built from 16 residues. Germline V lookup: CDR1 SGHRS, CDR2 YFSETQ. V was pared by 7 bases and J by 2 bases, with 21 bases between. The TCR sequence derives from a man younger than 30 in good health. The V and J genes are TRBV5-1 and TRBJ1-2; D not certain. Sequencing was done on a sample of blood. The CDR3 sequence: CASALSVREKNYGYTF. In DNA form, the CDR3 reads TGCGCCAGCGCCCTTTCAGTCCGGGAGAAAAACTATGGCTACACCTTC.